The clone carrying this TCR beta chain was counted ten times or more. Its antigen is not known. The sample is drawn from a study of T cells after yellow fever vaccination. Whole-study results and caveats: Post-booster repertoires contained most primary-vaccination clones again (96% CD4, approximately 88% CD8).

5'RACE template switching generated TCR cDNA, adding a universal primer site and UMIs. TCRdb used MiXCR to reprocess the 5' RACE reads, holding one entry per CDR3 protein. The table includes hundreds of thousands of distinct CDR3 sequences, around an eighth detected once. Trimming removed 1 base at V and 3 bases at J, with 15 bases between. Germline assignment: CDR1 SEHNR and CDR2 FQNEAQ (reference sequence). The CDR3 is 17 amino acids. The chain couples TRBV7-9 to TRBJ1-4; D perhaps matches TRBD1 (5 bases). The clonotype originates from a man aged 18 to 29 who received the YFV17D yellow fever vaccine. The specimen comprised CD4+ T cells sorted from PBMCs, sampled 15 days after the yellow fever booster vaccination. This CDR3 is CASSLVAGKEANEKLFF. CDR3 nucleotide sequence: TGTGCCAGCAGCTTAGTCGCAGGGAAAGAGGCTAATGAAAAACTGTTTTTT.